A selection of T cell receptor beta chains follows, all from one sample in a study of Ad26.COV2.S vaccination and SARS-CoV-2 variants. Method: immunoSEQ multiplex PCR; TCRdb's copy keeps in-frame clones and lacks some. The sample has 380,000 or so clones, 83% seen once. The starting material was peripheral blood, obtained in a trial of Ad26.COV2.S vaccine versus placebo. These receptors were collected from a person aged 18 to 59 who received the Ad26.COV2.S COVID-19 vaccine or a placebo. Both conserved end residues are trimmed from each CDR3. The order of the fields is clone size, CDR3 length, V gene, J gene, CDR3 protein. Part of the rows lack a size; the others show once, few, many or a class for expanded clones.

clone size: once; CDR3 length: 12; V gene: TRBV27; J gene: TRBJ1-1; CDR3 protein: ASSSQSPNTEAF
clone size: .; CDR3 length: 11; V gene: TRBV9; J gene: TRBJ1-1; CDR3 protein: ASSKQGDTEAF
clone size: .; CDR3 length: 12; V gene: TRBV7-9; J gene: TRBJ1-2; CDR3 protein: ASSAGQGSNGYT
clone size: .; CDR3 length: 15; V gene: TRBV4-3; J gene: TRBJ1-5; CDR3 protein: ASSQSSLLDRDQPQH
clone size: .; CDR3 length: 12; V gene: TRBV12-5; J gene: TRBJ1-2; CDR3 protein: ASGLGDGSYGYT
clone size: .; CDR3 length: 18; V gene: TRBV10-2; J gene: TRBJ1-1; CDR3 protein: ASSVGTGGAIRVLATEAF
clone size: .; CDR3 length: 11; V gene: TRBV6-5; J gene: TRBJ1-6; CDR3 protein: ASSYYKFSPLH
clone size: .; CDR3 length: 12; V gene: TRBV6-5; J gene: TRBJ2-7; CDR3 protein: AGEGGALSYEQY
clone size: .; CDR3 length: 8; V gene: TRBV12-3/TRBV12-4; J gene: TRBJ1-2; CDR3 protein: ASSLSGYT
clone size: .; CDR3 length: 13; V gene: TRBV5-1; J gene: TRBJ2-4; CDR3 protein: ASSPRLEINGIQY
clone size: once; CDR3 length: 10; V gene: TRBV27; J gene: TRBJ1-1; CDR3 protein: ASSLWTGEAF
clone size: .; CDR3 length: 12; V gene: TRBV9; J gene: TRBJ1-1; CDR3 protein: ASSVEGQTRGAF
clone size: .; CDR3 length: 11; V gene: TRBV5-1; J gene: TRBJ1-3; CDR3 protein: ASSLGGGDSIY
clone size: few; CDR3 length: 10; V gene: TRBV7-2; J gene: TRBJ1-6; CDR3 protein: ASSRDMVPLH
clone size: .; CDR3 length: 12; V gene: TRBV5-1; J gene: TRBJ1-1; CDR3 protein: ASSWTGINTEAF
clone size: .; CDR3 length: 9; V gene: TRBV5-1; J gene: TRBJ2-1; CDR3 protein: ASSFDTEQF
clone size: .; CDR3 length: 11; V gene: TRBV7-7; J gene: TRBJ1-1; CDR3 protein: ASSAALNTEAF
clone size: .; CDR3 length: 12; V gene: TRBV5-1; J gene: TRBJ1-2; CDR3 protein: ASSMDRGSYGYT
clone size: .; CDR3 length: 11; V gene: TRBV6-6; J gene: TRBJ2-1; CDR3 protein: ASSDGRYNEQF
clone size: .; CDR3 length: 10; V gene: TRBV29-1; J gene: TRBJ1-1; CDR3 protein: SAEGAGAEAF
clone size: .; CDR3 length: 14; V gene: TRBV27; J gene: TRBJ1-2; CDR3 protein: ASSLGQGTSMRGYT
clone size: .; CDR3 length: 15; V gene: TRBV4-1; J gene: TRBJ1-1; CDR3 protein: ASSQDGTGWGNTEAF
clone size: .; CDR3 length: 14; V gene: TRBV19; J gene: TRBJ1-5; CDR3 protein: ASSWAGRKGNQPQH
clone size: .; CDR3 length: 10; V gene: TRBV2; J gene: TRBJ2-3; CDR3 protein: ASSVVGDTQY
clone size: .; CDR3 length: 8; V gene: TRBV21-1; J gene: TRBJ2-7; CDR3 protein: ASSGYEQY
clone size: .; CDR3 length: 16; V gene: TRBV4-1; J gene: TRBJ1-2; CDR3 protein: ASSQEEVGGRRNYGYT
clone size: .; CDR3 length: 12; V gene: TRBV6-5; J gene: TRBJ2-7; CDR3 protein: ASMIAGSSYEQY
clone size: .; CDR3 length: 12; V gene: TRBV15; J gene: TRBJ2-5; CDR3 protein: ATSLRDMSEAQY
clone size: .; CDR3 length: 14; V gene: TRBV13; J gene: TRBJ2-1; CDR3 protein: ASSFSERSLYNEQF
clone size: .; CDR3 length: 15; V gene: TRBV7-2; J gene: TRBJ2-1; CDR3 protein: ASSFNPRMSSYNEQF
clone size: .; CDR3 length: 10; V gene: TRBV28; J gene: TRBJ1-1; CDR3 protein: ASSLTRGEAF
clone size: .; CDR3 length: 14; V gene: TRBV5-1; J gene: TRBJ1-1; CDR3 protein: ASSVLGRTGNTEAF
clone size: .; CDR3 length: 10; V gene: TRBV30; J gene: TRBJ2-2; CDR3 protein: AWGGNTGELF
clone size: .; CDR3 length: 12; V gene: TRBV10-1; J gene: TRBJ2-4; CDR3 protein: ASSGSDQGNIQY
clone size: .; CDR3 length: 13; V gene: TRBV6-5; J gene: TRBJ1-3; CDR3 protein: ASSAGDSSGNTIY
clone size: .; CDR3 length: 12; V gene: TRBV5-1; J gene: TRBJ1-5; CDR3 protein: ASSFGTGNQPQH
clone size: once; CDR3 length: 10; V gene: TRBV27; J gene: TRBJ2-1; CDR3 protein: ASNDRGNEQF
clone size: .; CDR3 length: 12; V gene: TRBV5-1; J gene: TRBJ2-7; CDR3 protein: ASSLVTGNYEQY
clone size: .; CDR3 length: 12; V gene: TRBV15; J gene: TRBJ2-2; CDR3 protein: ATSRGPVAGELF
clone size: .; CDR3 length: 13; V gene: TRBV6-5; J gene: TRBJ2-6; CDR3 protein: ASSYGDSGANVLT
clone size: .; CDR3 length: 15; V gene: TRBV5-4; J gene: TRBJ2-6; CDR3 protein: ASSLEAGSFGANVLT
clone size: .; CDR3 length: 12; V gene: TRBV7-2; J gene: TRBJ2-1; CDR3 protein: ASEAGGLYNEQF
clone size: few; CDR3 length: 10; V gene: TRBV7-9; J gene: TRBJ1-2; CDR3 protein: ASSLEGYGYT
clone size: .; CDR3 length: 11; V gene: TRBV29-1; J gene: TRBJ1-5; CDR3 protein: SVEGQDNQPQH
clone size: .; CDR3 length: 14; V gene: TRBV3-1/TRBV3-2; J gene: TRBJ2-2; CDR3 protein: ASSPMTGRSTGELF
clone size: .; CDR3 length: 14; V gene: TRBV5-7; J gene: TRBJ2-5; CDR3 protein: ASSLAAGQGGETQY
clone size: .; CDR3 length: 9; V gene: TRBV30; J gene: TRBJ1-2; CDR3 protein: AWRGPNGYT
clone size: .; CDR3 length: 11; V gene: TRBV19; J gene: TRBJ2-7; CDR3 protein: ASMRQGAYEQY
clone size: .; CDR3 length: 16; V gene: TRBV27; J gene: TRBJ2-1; CDR3 protein: ASSLRVGGVVRHNEQF
clone size: few; CDR3 length: 11; V gene: TRBV30; J gene: TRBJ1-1; CDR3 protein: AWSLQPTSRAF
clone size: few; CDR3 length: 11; V gene: TRBV18; J gene: TRBJ1-2; CDR3 protein: ASSPGGLIGYT
clone size: .; CDR3 length: 11; V gene: TRBV9; J gene: TRBJ1-5; CDR3 protein: ASSYQLNQPQH
clone size: .; CDR3 length: 14; V gene: TRBV5-5; J gene: TRBJ1-1; CDR3 protein: ASRLKLRGLNTEAF
clone size: .; CDR3 length: 13; V gene: TRBV5-4; J gene: TRBJ2-3; CDR3 protein: ASSLGAGATDTQY
clone size: .; CDR3 length: 18; V gene: TRBV23-1; J gene: TRBJ1-6; CDR3 protein: ASSQFSGGEEIFIRSPLH
clone size: .; CDR3 length: 12; V gene: TRBV18; J gene: TRBJ1-1; CDR3 protein: ASSPRSSWGEAF
clone size: .; CDR3 length: 12; V gene: TRBV6-5; J gene: TRBJ2-1; CDR3 protein: ASSRSSSSNEQF
clone size: once; CDR3 length: 14; V gene: TRBV7-9; J gene: TRBJ2-1; CDR3 protein: ASSFGDRGRYNEQF
clone size: .; CDR3 length: 15; V gene: TRBV29-1; J gene: TRBJ2-7; CDR3 protein: SVEEGLAGAGNYEQY